This T cell receptor (beta chain) is drawn from a study of Ad26.COV2.S vaccination and SARS-CoV-2 variants. The wider study: The donor was enrolled in the Ad26.COV2.S arm of the COV1001 trial. Study findings and constraints: Recipients of vaccine and of placebo showed similar breadth of their non-spike TCR repertoires.

Germline V gene sequence: CDR1 GTSNPN, CDR2 SVGIG (reference sequence). This CDR3 region has 12 residues. Trimming removed 0 bases at V and 7 bases at J, with 9 bases between. A word on this clone: The antigen is not known.

The sample's treatment: 15 to 20 received Ad26.COV2.S at low or high dose, single or two shots; 5 received placebo; per-sample allocation not given. The samples were gathered on day 63 after the first injection of vaccine or placebo. Produced via immunoSEQ multiplex PCR; TCRdb's table is partial and in-frame only. The table has about 680,000 clones, about 89% seen once. This chain connects TRBV30 to TRBJ1-1, with D unclear. Sequencing was performed on peripheral blood, taken in a trial of Ad26.COV2.S vaccine versus placebo. This receptor was identified in a person aged 18-60 years who received the Ad26.COV2.S COVID-19 vaccine or a placebo. In DNA form, the CDR3 reads TGTGCCTGGAGTGTACTCGGGGTTGAAGCTTTCTTT. It translates to CAWSVLGVEAFF.